A selection of T cell receptor beta chains follows, all from one sample in a study of response to subunit inactivated influenza vaccine. TCRdb passed the RT-PCR reads through MiXCR, listing each CDR3 protein once. The table shows roughly 650,000 distinct CDR3 sequences, with 14% occurring only once. This specimen was PBMCs from blood, taken 14 to 15 days before vaccination. The receptors originated from a man aged 50 or older who received an inactivated influenza vaccine. Both conserved end residues are part of each CDR3. D genes are given only for firm matches. Part of the rows lack a size; the others show once, few, many or a class for expanded clones.

>NA|TRBJ2-7|TRBV5-1|TRBD2
TGCGCCAGCAGCTTGCGCATGGGACTAGAAGTTGCCTACGAGCAGTACTTC
CASSLRMGLEVAYEQYF
>NA|TRBJ2-7|TRBV7-2|TRBD2
TGTGCCAGCAGCCCCGGGACTAACAAATACGAGCAGTACTTC
CASSPGTNKYEQYF
>few|TRBJ2-7|TRBV27|TRBD2
TGTGCCAGCAGTTTCCTAGCGGGAGGTATTTACGAGCAGTACTTC
CASSFLAGGIYEQYF
>NA|TRBJ2-2|TRBV5-1|NA
TGCGCCAGCAGCTTGCGGACCCCAGGTGGCGGGGAGCTGTTTTTT
CASSLRTPGGGELFF
>NA|TRBJ2-7|TRBV3-1|NA
TGTGCCAGCAGCCAAGGCACATCATCTTCCTACGAGCAGTACTTC
CASSQGTSSSYEQYF
>NA|TRBJ1-5|TRBV7-2|NA
TGTGCCAGCAGCCCCGACACTAGCAATCAGCCCCAGCATTTT
CASSPDTSNQPQHF
>few|TRBJ1-3|TRBV4-1|NA
TGCGCCAGCAGCCAAGATGCAAACTCTGGAAACACCATATATTTT
CASSQDANSGNTIYF
>NA|TRBJ2-3|TRBV7-9|TRBD2
TGTGCCAGCAGCTTAGGTCTAGCGGGAATCAGGACAGATACGCAGTATTTT
CASSLGLAGIRTDTQYF
>few|TRBJ2-1|TRBV15|NA
TGTGCCACCTCGAGAATAGGGGGCAATGAGCAGTTCTTC
CATSRIGGNEQFF
>many|TRBJ1-1|TRBV28|NA
TGTGCCAGCAGTTTATGGCCGGCAAACACTGAAGCTTTCTTT
CASSLWPANTEAFF
>NA|TRBJ2-2|TRBV28|NA
TGTGCCAGCAGCCAACAGGACACCGGGGAGCTGTTTTTT
CASSQQDTGELFF
>NA|TRBJ1-5|TRBV4-1|NA
TGCGCCAGCAGCCAAGGAGAGGGCCGGCCCGGGCAGCCCCAGCATTTT
CASSQGEGRPGQPQHF
>NA|TRBJ2-6|TRBV5-1|TRBD2
TGCGCCAGCAGCGTCACTCTAGCGGGCTACTCTGGGGCCAACGTCCTGACTTTC
CASSVTLAGYSGANVLTF
>NA|TRBJ2-3|TRBV11-2|TRBD2
TGTGCCAGCAGACCGCTGGTAGGACTAGCGTACACAGATACGCAGTATTTT
CASRPLVGLAYTDTQYF
>few|TRBJ2-7|TRBV20-1|NA
TGCAGTGCTAGAGTGCCAGGGGGGGCGCCCTACGAGCAGTACTTC
CSARVPGGAPYEQYF
>few|TRBJ1-1|TRBV20-1|NA
TGCAGTGCTGACCTTATGAACACTGAAGCTTTCTTT
CSADLMNTEAFF
>few|TRBJ1-1|TRBV6-2/TRBV6-3|TRBD1
TGTGCCAGCAGGGTAGCAGGGGGCACTGAAGCTTTCTTT
CASRVAGGTEAFF
>many|TRBJ1-1|TRBV5-5|NA
TGTGCCAGCAGCTTGTCCGCAGGGATGAACACTGAAGCTTTCTTT
CASSLSAGMNTEAFF
>many|TRBJ2-7|TRBV6-5|TRBD1
TGTGCCAGCAGTTACTCCCGGACAGGCGACACCTACGAGCAGTACTTC
CASSYSRTGDTYEQYF
>NA|TRBJ2-4|TRBV5-1|NA
TGCGCCAGCAGCTTGGATTTTTCCAGGGGAAGCATTCAGTACTTC
CASSLDFSRGSIQYF
>NA|TRBJ2-7|TRBV11-2|TRBD1
TGTGCCAGCAGCTCGGGACAGTTCTACGAGCAGTACTTC
CASSSGQFYEQYF
>few|TRBJ2-3|TRBV7-6|TRBD2
TGTGCCAGCAGCCCTCGGACTAGCGGGACCACAGATACGCAGTATTTT
CASSPRTSGTTDTQYF
>few|TRBJ2-6|TRBV9|NA
TGTGCCAGCAGCCCGGAGGGACGGAACTCTGGGGCCAACGTCCTGACTTTC
CASSPEGRNSGANVLTF
>few|TRBJ2-3|TRBV2|NA
TGTGCCAGCAATCGGGACCGACCCACAGATACGCAGTATTTT
CASNRDRPTDTQYF
>few|TRBJ1-1|TRBV28|NA
TGTGCCAGCAGCCAAGGGACGGCCGCCCAAGATACTGAAGCTTTCTTT
CASSQGTAAQDTEAFF
>few|TRBJ1-4|TRBV12-3/TRBV12-4|NA
TGTGCCAGCAGTCTTGGGCCCGAGGGGGAAAAACTGTTTTTT
CASSLGPEGEKLFF
>NA|TRBJ2-1|TRBV28|NA
TGTGCCAGCAGGCTCGTTGGGCTGGCCTACAATGAGCAGTTCTTC
CASRLVGLAYNEQFF
>NA|TRBJ1-5|TRBV28|TRBD1
TGTGCCAGCAGCCCTAGACAGGGAAGGCAGCCCCAGCATTTT
CASSPRQGRQPQHF
>few|TRBJ2-2|TRBV2|NA
TGTGCCAGTGTGCCGTCCAGGGGTGGCACCGGGGAGCTGTTTTTT
CASVPSRGGTGELFF
>few|TRBJ1-1|TRBV5-1|TRBD1
TGCGCCAGCAGCTTGGAGGACAGGAGAGGTGAAGCTTTCTTT
CASSLEDRRGEAFF
>many|TRBJ1-3|TRBV4-2|NA
TGTGCCAGCAGCCAAGATAGCGTCTCTGGAAACACCATATATTTT
CASSQDSVSGNTIYF
>NA|TRBJ2-2|TRBV6-5|TRBD2
TGTGCCAGCAGTTACTCATCAGCGGGGGGGAGCGGGGAGCTGTTTTTT
CASSYSSAGGSGELFF
>many|TRBJ1-5|TRBV28|TRBD1
TGTGCCAGCAGTTTTGGTGGGCAGGGGGTTGGACAGCCCCAGCATTTT
CASSFGGQGVGQPQHF
>NA|TRBJ2-4|TRBV5-1|NA
TGCGCCAGCAGCTCGACCCAGATGGGCATTCAGTACTTC
CASSSTQMGIQYF
>few|TRBJ2-5|TRBV20-1|NA
TGCAGTGCACGCCACCCAGGGGTACAAGAGACCCAGTACTTC
CSARHPGVQETQYF
>many|TRBJ1-3|TRBV3-2|NA
TGTGCCAGCAGCGCTCTATCTGGAAACACCATATATTTT
CASSALSGNTIYF
>NA|TRBJ1-1|TRBV12-3/TRBV12-4|NA
TGTGCCAGCAGTTTAGGCGCGGCCACTGAAGCTTTCTTT
CASSLGAATEAFF
>NA|TRBJ2-7|TRBV15|NA
TGTGCCACCAGACTACAGGAGAGCTCCTACGAGCAGTACTTC
CATRLQESSYEQYF
>many|TRBJ1-1|TRBV27|TRBD1
TGTGCCAGCAGTTCCCCATCCCTCGGACAGGGCGGAAAGGAAGCTTTCTTT
CASSSPSLGQGGKEAFF
>NA|TRBJ1-1|TRBV5-1|NA
TGCGCCAGCAGCCCCACCTCACAGATGAACACTGAAGCTTTCTTT
CASSPTSQMNTEAFF
>few|TRBJ2-1|TRBV5-1|TRBD2
TGCGCCAGCAGCTCTAGCGGGAGAGGCGCCTACAATGAGCAGTTCTTC
CASSSSGRGAYNEQFF